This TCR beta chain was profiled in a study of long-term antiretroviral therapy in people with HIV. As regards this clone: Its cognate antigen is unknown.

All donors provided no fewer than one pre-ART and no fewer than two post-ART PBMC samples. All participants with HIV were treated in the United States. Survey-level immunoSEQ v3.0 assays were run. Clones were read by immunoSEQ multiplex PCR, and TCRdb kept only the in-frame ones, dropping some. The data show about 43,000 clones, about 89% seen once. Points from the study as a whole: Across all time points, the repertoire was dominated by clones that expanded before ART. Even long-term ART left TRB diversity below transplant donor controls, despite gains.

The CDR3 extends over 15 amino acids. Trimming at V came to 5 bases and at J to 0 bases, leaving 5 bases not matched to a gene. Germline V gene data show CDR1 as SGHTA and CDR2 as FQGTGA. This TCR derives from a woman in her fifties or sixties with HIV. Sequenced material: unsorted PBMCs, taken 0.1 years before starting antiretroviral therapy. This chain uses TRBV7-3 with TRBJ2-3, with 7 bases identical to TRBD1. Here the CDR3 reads CASSAWDRSTDTQYF. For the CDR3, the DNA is TGTGCCAGCAGCGCATGGGACAGAAGCACAGATACGCAGTATTTT.